These 21 T cell receptor beta chains came from one sample sequenced in a study of OX40 agonist ivuxolimab in advanced cancers. Libraries were prepared through the immunoSEQ multiplex PCR assay. Held by TCRdb, this immuneACCESS table contains in-frame sequences only and omits some clones. Under half of the omission traces to an unresolved V gene where checked; the cause of the rest is unknown. The sample table records around 64,000 clones; 80% to 95% of these occur just once. Together, the top ten hold under 10% of the sample. Specimen: CD4+ or CD8+ T cells sorted from blood, collected in a trial of the OX40 agonist ivuxolimab. Receptors were obtained from an adult with an advanced solid tumor such as melanoma, head and neck, liver or kidney cancer.

This chain links TRBV2 with TRBJ1-2; D perhaps matches TRBD1 (6 bases). The CDR3 has 13 residues. The V and J ends lost 7 bases and 5 bases respectively, with 14 bases between them. The V gene's germline CDR1 is SNHLY and CDR2 FYNNEI. CDR3 DNA sequence: TGTGCCAGCAAGCCAGGGGAGGGGTATGGCTACACCTTC. Protein product: CASKPGEGYGYTF.

The chain couples TRBV27 to TRBJ2-7; D not resolved. The V gene lost 7 bases and the J gene lost 6 bases, with 10 bases spanning the gap. Germline CDR1 reads MNHEY; CDR2 reads SMNVEV (reference sequence). There are 11 residues in the CDR3. CDR3 in DNA: TGTGCCAGCACTTCTGGGTCCGAGCAGTACTTC. Encoded protein: CASTSGSEQYF.

This chain connects TRBV5-1 to TRBJ1-1; D uncertain. The CDR3 length is 15 residues. Germline assignment: CDR1 SGHRS and CDR2 YFSETQ. Trimming cost V 4 bases and J 3 bases, with 16 bases left between them. The CDR3 sequence: CASSLPGSLDTEAFF. For the CDR3, the DNA is TGCGCCAGCAGCCTCCCGGGTTCGCTGGACACTGAAGCTTTCTTT.

The chain employs TRBV27 and TRBJ1-6, with D maybe TRBD1 (6 bases). Germline assignment: CDR1 MNHEY and CDR2 SMNVEV (reference sequence). The V end was cut by 2 bases, the J end by 14 bases, with 19 bases between. The CDR3 has 15 residues. The CDR3 loop reads CASSLTGQGSGALHF. The CDR3 DNA sequence: TGTGCCAGCAGTTTAACCGGGCAGGGGAGTGGGGCCCTCCACTTT.

The gene calls are TRBV19 and TRBJ1-1, with 7 nucleotides matching TRBD1. Per germline, CDR1 LNHDA and CDR2 SQIVND (reference sequence). The CDR3 length is 13 residues. J was trimmed by 5 bases and V by 6 bases; bases with no gene match: 6. Here the CDR3 reads CASRQGGGTEAFF. In DNA form, the CDR3 reads TGTGCCAGTAGGCAGGGGGGGGGAACTGAAGCTTTCTTT.

V is TRBV13 and J is TRBJ1-2; D unresolved. CDR1 and CDR2 (germline): PRHDT, FYEKMQ (reference sequence). The CDR3 loop spans 15 amino acids. The germline V and J ends were trimmed by 1 base and 1 base, with 10 bases remaining between them. CDR3 sequence reads: CASSLAQRVNYGYTF. In DNA form, the CDR3 reads TGTGCCAGCAGCTTAGCCCAGAGGGTTAACTATGGCTACACCTTC.

V usage is TRBV30 and J usage is TRBJ1-4; 7 nucleotides agree with TRBD1. The ends lost 2 bases at V and 8 bases at J; junction bases unmatched: 17. Per germline, CDR1 GTSNPN and CDR2 SVGIG (reference sequence). This CDR3 is built from 17 residues. CDR3 coding DNA: TGTGCCTGGAGTCGAACACAGGGGTGGGGAGTAGCAGAAAAACTGTTTTTT. It translates to CAWSRTQGWGVAEKLFF.

The genes are TRBV29-1 and TRBJ2-3; 12 positions match TRBD2. Per germline, CDR1 SQVTM and CDR2 ANQGSEA. The CDR3 is made up of 13 amino acids. Trimming at V came to 7 bases and at J to 5 bases, leaving 4 bases not matched to a gene. The CDR3 nucleotides are TGCAGCGCCCTAGCGGGGGGGCGAGATACGCAGTATTTT. Amino acid sequence: CSALAGGRDTQYF.

The chain links TRBV7-2 to TRBJ2-5; D may match TRBD1 or TRBD2 (5 bases each). Germline CDR1 reads SGHTA; CDR2 reads FQGNSA. The CDR3 spans 15 residues. V shed 2 bases and J shed 4 bases, with 14 bases lying between them. As DNA, the CDR3 is TGTGCCAGCAGCTTATGGGGGTTGAGTATAGAGACCCAGTACTTC. Translated, it gives CASSLWGLSIETQYF.

The rearrangement joins TRBV27 to TRBJ1-5; 11 positions match TRBD1. The CDR3 covers 14 residues. Germline V lookup: CDR1 MNHEY, CDR2 SMNVEV (reference sequence). Trimming took 4 bases from V and 6 from J; bases not matched to a gene: 2. This chain's CDR3 is CASSWTGGFQPQHF. CDR3 DNA: TGTGCCAGCAGTTGGACAGGGGGCTTTCAGCCCCAGCATTTT.

The rearrangement uses TRBV19 and TRBJ1-2; unclear D gene. The CDR3 is 14 residues long. Germline values: CDR1 LNHDA, CDR2 SQIVND (reference sequence). V dropped 3 bases and J dropped 3 bases, with 11 bases sitting between them. CDR3 DNA sequence: TGTGCCAGTAGTATTCCCGGAGACTACTATGGCTACACCTTC. Amino acid sequence: CASSIPGDYYGYTF.

The rearrangement joins TRBV13 to TRBJ1-1; 9 positions agree with TRBD1. The CDR3 is made up of 14 amino acids. CDR1 is PRHDT, CDR2 FYEKMQ, per germline (reference sequence). V gave up 4 bases and J gave up 4 bases; unmatched junction bases: 4. The CDR3 spells CASSSTGGITEAFF. CDR3 sequence (DNA): TGTGCCAGCAGCTCCACAGGGGGCATCACTGAAGCTTTCTTT.

The chain has TRBV5-1 and TRBJ2-7; 7 bases line up with TRBD1. Germline CDR1 and CDR2: SGHRS and YFSETQ. V dropped 1 base and J dropped 3; count of bases not matched to a gene: 4. The CDR3 extends over 14 amino acids. Here the CDR3 DNA reads TGCGCCAGCAGCTTGACAGGGGAAGGCTACGAGCAGTACTTC. Translation: CASSLTGEGYEQYF.

V gene TRBV7-9 combines with J gene TRBJ1-5; maybe TRBD1 (5 bases). The CDR3 totals 17 residues. With 1 base removed from V and 0 bases from J, the gap between germline ends came to 13 bases. CDR1 is SEHNR and CDR2 is FQNEAQ in the germline V gene (reference sequence). The CDR3 loop reads CASSLEARDGSNQPQHF. The CDR3 DNA sequence: TGTGCCAGCAGCTTAGAGGCCCGGGACGGTAGCAATCAGCCCCAGCATTTT.

The rearrangement links TRBV6-5 to TRBJ2-5; D not resolved. There are 11 residues in the CDR3. Between the trimmed V and J ends, which lost 6 bases and 2 bases, there was a span of 4 bases. From germline, CDR1 is MNHEY and CDR2 SVGAGI. CDR3: CASSLQETQYF. Here the CDR3 DNA reads TGTGCCAGCAGCCTTCAAGAGACCCAGTACTTC.

The chain employs TRBV19 and TRBJ1-1, with no clear D. Per germline, CDR1 LNHDA and CDR2 SQIVND (reference sequence). V lost 0 bases, J lost 6 bases, and 23 bases lay in between. This CDR3 contains 18 residues. The CDR3 nucleotides are TGTGCCAGTAGTATAGATCCGTGGAAAATGACACAGCTCCCTGAAGCTTTCTTT. This gives the protein CASSIDPWKMTQLPEAFF.

The chain has TRBV7-6 and TRBJ2-5, with D perhaps TRBD1 (7 bases). The J call may not be correct, given that the DNA end is closer to TRBJ2-7. Germline V gene data show CDR1 as SGHVS and CDR2 as FNYEAQ. The CDR3 sequence is 15 residues long. CDR3 DNA: TGTGCCAGCAGCTCCACGGAGGGGGCGGCCTACGAGCAGTACTTC. The encoded protein is CASSSTEGAAYEQYF.

The chain joins TRBV29-1 to TRBJ2-7; possibly TRBD1 or TRBD2 for D (5 bases each). Between the trimmed V and J ends, which lost 4 bases and 0 bases, there was a span of 10 bases. The germline V gene encodes CDR1 SQVTM and CDR2 ANQGSEA. The CDR3 length is 13 residues. The CDR3 region has the DNA TGCAGCGTTGCGTGGGACGCCTCCTACGAGCAGTACTTC. Translation: CSVAWDASYEQYF.

The rearrangement uses TRBV27 and TRBJ1-1, with TRBD1 matching 9 bases. This CDR3 contains 14 residues. The ends lost 5 bases at V and 4 bases at J; junction bases unmatched: 5. The V gene's germline CDR1 is MNHEY and CDR2 SMNVEV (reference sequence). This chain's CDR3 is CASSTTGGSTEAFF. CDR3 DNA sequence: TGTGCCAGCAGTACCACAGGGGGCTCCACTGAAGCTTTCTTT.

The chain uses TRBV5-1 and TRBJ2-7, with D perhaps being TRBD1 or TRBD2 (5 bases each). Germline lookup yields CDR1 SGHRS and CDR2 YFSETQ. The length of the CDR3 is 13 residues. V was cut by 4 bases and J by 3 bases, with 11 bases left in between. CDR3 DNA: TGCGCCAGCAGCCCGTGGGACGTCTACGAGCAGTACTTC. Its protein product is CASSPWDVYEQYF.

The chain recombines TRBV6-5 with TRBJ2-5; no reliable D call. Germline loops: CDR1 MNHEY, CDR2 SVGAGI. V gave up 5 bases and J gave up 2 bases, with 9 bases separating them. CDR3 length: 13 amino acids. CDR3 in amino acids: CASSEEKQETQYF. CDR3 sequence (DNA): TGTGCCAGCAGTGAGGAGAAGCAAGAGACCCAGTACTTC.